What follows is one TCR beta chain and its context. Its antigen is unidentified. Trimming cost V 0 bases and J 12 bases; bases outside gene matches: 10. Germline loops: CDR1 SGHNT, CDR2 YYREEE (reference sequence). The CDR3 has 15 amino acids. This sample was included in a study of cytomegalovirus exposure and HLA in healthy donors. Study-wide results and limits: Productive rates of about 90% or about 30% were seen for most TCR beta V segments in an earlier analysis.

PCR employed 60 Vbeta and 13 Jbeta primers. Assay used: immunoSEQ multiplex PCR; TCRdb lists only in-frame clones, some missing. The sample includes around 120,000 clones, about three quarters of them seen just once. This receptor was identified in a woman aged 40 to 55 in good health and CMV-seronegative. The rearrangement joins TRBV5-4 to TRBJ2-1, with 9 bases that match TRBD2. The sample consisted of PBMCs. This chain's CDR3 is CASSLGAGGPEGQFF. CDR3 nucleotides: TGTGCCAGCAGCTTGGGAGCGGGGGGTCCGGAGGGGCAGTTCTTC.